These 30 T cell receptor beta chains share one sample of origin, sequenced in a study of identical twins. TCRdb re-called the 5' RACE reads through MiXCR, storing one row per CDR3 protein. The sample carries a few hundred thousand distinct CDR3 sequences, approximately 17% recorded once. The material sequenced was naive T cells sorted from blood. The receptors stem from a man aged 50 to 60 in good health.

A remark on this clonotype: Germline and junction disagree at one end, which may indicate a read error. The genes are TRBV7-7 and TRBJ2-1, with 10 positions matching TRBD2. The CDR3 runs 16 residues. Looked up from germline, CDR1 is SSHAT and CDR2 is FNYEAQ (reference sequence). The CDR3: CASSLGGTSAGDEQFF. The CDR3 nucleotides are TGTGCTAGCAGCTTAGGCGGGACTAGCGCGGGGGATGAGCAGTTCTTC.

Only a few counts were recorded for this clonotype. The chain carries TRBV20-1 and TRBJ2-1; D remains unclear. This CDR3 spans 13 amino acids. Germline V gene lookup returns CDR1 DFQATT and CDR2 SNEGSKA (reference sequence). Between the trimmed V and J ends, which lost 0 bases and 6 bases, there was a span of 9 bases. CDR3 DNA: TGCAGTGCTAGAGATCCAGGCCGCAATGAGCAGTTCTTC. Its translation: CSARDPGRNEQFF.

The rearrangement joins TRBV7-9 to TRBJ1-3, with a possible D match to TRBD1 (5 bases). The length of the CDR3 is 13 residues. The V end lost 7 bases, the J end lost 2 bases, and 9 bases lay between the germline ends. CDR1 SEHNR and CDR2 FQNEAQ come from the germline V gene (reference sequence). CDR3 residues: CASTEGPGNTIYF. CDR3 in DNA: TGTGCCAGCACCGAGGGACCTGGAAACACCATATATTTT.

This clonotype was counted ten times or more. The CDR3 bases are TGTGCCAGCAGCGCCGGAGGTAACTATGGCTACACCTTC. Translated, it gives CASSAGGNYGYTF. The V gene is TRBV9, the J gene TRBJ1-2, with D unresolved. This CDR3 spans 13 amino acids. Germline V CDR1 and CDR2: SGDLS, YYNGEE. V was clipped by 3 bases and J by 1 base, with 7 bases between them.

The chain recombines TRBV18 with TRBJ1-4, with D perhaps matching TRBD1 (5 bases). The CDR3 totals 16 residues. The germline V gene encodes CDR1 KGHSH and CDR2 LQKENI. V lost 3 bases and J 5 bases, leaving 16 bases between the germline ends. The CDR3 reads CASSPNTGWGNEKLFF. The CDR3 nucleotides are TGTGCCAGCTCACCTAACACAGGCTGGGGGAATGAAAAACTGTTTTTT.

V and J are TRBV29-1 and TRBJ2-1; D may be TRBD1 (7 bases). This CDR3 has 14 amino acids. Trimming removed 1 base from V and 7 bases from J, with 14 bases in between. Germline V gene sequence: CDR1 SQVTM, CDR2 ANQGSEA. This chain's CDR3 is CSVEGQGLWNEQFF. CDR3 DNA: TGCAGCGTTGAAGGACAGGGACTTTGGAATGAGCAGTTCTTC.

This clonotype showed up just a few times. V is TRBV7-2 and J is TRBJ2-7; unclear D gene. The CDR3 spans 13 residues. Germline CDR1 SGHTA, CDR2 FQGNSA. V was cut by 3 bases and J by 2 bases, with 8 bases left in between. CDR3 sequence reads: CASSFQITYEQYF. In DNA form, the CDR3 reads TGTGCCAGCAGCTTTCAGATTACCTACGAGCAGTACTTC.

The J gene is TRBJ2-1, the V gene TRBV28; TRBD1 is a possible D gene (6 bases). Trimming shortened V by 3 bases and J by 5 bases, and 14 bases separated the two germline ends. Germline loops: CDR1 MDHEN, CDR2 SYDVKM. The length of the CDR3 is 15 residues. The CDR3 reads CASSFRGFRDNEQFF. The CDR3 region has the DNA TGTGCCAGCAGTTTTAGGGGGTTCAGGGACAATGAGCAGTTCTTC.

There are many counts of this clonotype. The V gene is TRBV6-6, the J gene TRBJ2-7; TRBD2 might be the D (6 bases). Germline-derived CDR1 and CDR2 are MNHNY and SVGAGI (reference sequence). The CDR3 covers 12 residues. V was shortened by 2 bases and J by 6 bases, with 8 bases between the two germline ends. The DNA for the CDR3 is TGTGCCAGCAGTTACGCGGGGATCGAGCAGTACTTC. Amino acids: CASSYAGIEQYF.

This clonotype has at least ten counts. This sequence joins TRBV9 and TRBJ2-3; D possibly matches TRBD1 or TRBD2 (6 bases each). The CDR3 totals 16 residues. V lost 3 bases and J 8 bases, leaving 22 bases between the germline ends. CDR1 SGDLS and CDR2 YYNGEE come from the germline V gene. The chain's CDR3 is CASSEGGHVRVGTQYF. The CDR3 DNA sequence: TGTGCCAGCAGCGAGGGGGGACATGTCCGAGTTGGTACGCAGTATTTT.

This clonotype was recorded a few times. This sequence joins TRBV6-5 and TRBJ2-1; weak D call: TRBD1 (6 bases). CDR1 and CDR2 from the germline V gene are MNHEY and SVGAGI. V was shortened by 5 bases and J by 4 bases, with 24 bases between the two germline ends. This CDR3 is built from 18 residues. The CDR3 protein is CASSLRTVTRGGYNEQFF. The CDR3 DNA is TGTGCCAGCAGTCTACGGACAGTTACCAGAGGGGGTTACAATGAGCAGTTCTTC.

This rearrangement joins TRBV6-2 or TRBV6-3 to TRBJ2-7, with 11 bases identical to TRBD2. V was pared by 6 bases and J by 2 bases, with 6 bases of the junction left unmatched. CDR3 size: 15 residues. CDR1 and CDR2 (germline): MNHEY, SVGEGT. Written as DNA, the CDR3 is TGTGCCAGCAGGCGAACTAGCGGGGGAACCTACGAGCAGTACTTC. This gives the protein CASRRTSGGTYEQYF.

This clonotype was counted once. Relative to the germline gene, one junction end is altered; a read error may explain this. The rearrangement uses TRBV11-2 and TRBJ2-7, with D possibly TRBD1 on 6 matching bases. This CDR3 is built from 14 residues. Germline loops: CDR1 SGHAT, CDR2 FQNNGV. The chain's CDR3 is CASSLETGTYEQYF. CDR3 nucleotides: TGTGCCAGCAGCCTAGAAACAGGGACCTACGAGCAGTACTTC.

This clonotype occurred a few times. The J gene is TRBJ2-1, the V gene TRBV6-5, with D unclear. In germline, CDR1 is MNHEY, CDR2 SVGAGI. This CDR3 contains 16 residues. V gave up 4 bases and J gave up 2 bases, with 15 bases separating them. The CDR3 loop is CASSSRWSPTYNEQFF. CDR3 nucleotides: TGTGCCAGCAGTTCCCGGTGGAGCCCAACCTACAATGAGCAGTTCTTC.

This clonotype has only a few counts. This chain uses TRBV7-6 with TRBJ1-5, with 7 bases aligning to TRBD1. Germline V gene data show CDR1 as SGHVS and CDR2 as FNYEAQ. This CDR3 has 15 amino acids. With 5 bases clipped from V and 5 bases from J, the junction kept 9 bases outside the gene matches. This chain's CDR3 is CASSLRGGSDQPQHF. For the CDR3, the DNA is TGTGCCAGCAGCCTCAGGGGGGGGTCCGATCAGCCCCAGCATTTT. Complete variable domain (other parts from reference TRBV7-6 and TRBJ1-5): GAGVSQSPRYKVTKRGQDVALRCDPISGHVSLYWYRQALGQGPEFLTYFNYEAQQDKSGLPNDRFSAERPEGSISTLTIQRTEQRDSAMYRCASSLRGGSDQPQHFGDGTRLSIL.

This clonotype occurred a few times. This sequence joins TRBV6-1 and TRBJ2-3; TRBD2 matches 12 bases. The germline CDR1 and CDR2 sequences are MNHNS and SASEGT. This CDR3 contains 15 residues. V was pared by 6 bases and J by 1 base, with 2 bases of the junction left unmatched. CDR3 loop: CASRRLAGGTDTQYF. For the CDR3, the DNA is TGTGCCAGCAGGCGACTAGCGGGGGGCACAGATACGCAGTATTTT.

This clonotype was counted only a few times. This chain uses TRBV20-1 with TRBJ2-3, with D hard to call. CDR3 length: 14 residues. Germline V gives CDR1 DFQATT, CDR2 SNEGSKA (reference sequence). V lost 1 base and J 0 bases, leaving 8 bases between the germline ends. The CDR3 is CSARVRTSTDTQYF. The CDR3 bases are TGCAGTGCTAGAGTTCGAACTAGCACAGATACGCAGTATTTT.

The sample holds a few counts of this clonotype. V gene TRBV13 combines with J gene TRBJ1-1; 9 nucleotides match TRBD1. V lost 0 bases and J lost 3; bases outside the gene matches: 5. Per germline, CDR1 PRHDT and CDR2 FYEKMQ (reference sequence). The CDR3 totals 16 residues. As DNA, the CDR3 is TGTGCCAGCAGCTTAGGAATGGGACAGGGAGACACTGAAGCTTTCTTT. Translation: CASSLGMGQGDTEAFF.

This clonotype was seen a single time. The chain links TRBV11-2 to TRBJ2-1; 13 nucleotides line up with TRBD2. Per germline, CDR1 SGHAT and CDR2 FQNNGV. Trimming removed 4 bases from V and 9 bases from J; junction bases left unmatched: 21. The CDR3 loop spans 20 amino acids. The CDR3 loop is CASSSPDTTLTSGRLGEQFF. The CDR3 bases are TGTGCCAGCAGCTCACCGGATACCACTCTGACTAGCGGGAGGTTAGGTGAGCAGTTCTTC.

This clonotype has just a few counts. V usage is TRBV20-1 and J usage is TRBJ1-5; 9 bases are a match to TRBD1. Unmatched junction bases numbered 1, after V lost 0 bases and J lost 4 bases. The germline CDR1 and CDR2 sequences are DFQATT and SNEGSKA (reference sequence). CDR3 length equals 14 residues. CDR3: CSARDGTGNQPQHF. CDR3 DNA sequence: TGCAGTGCTAGAGATGGGACAGGGAATCAGCCCCAGCATTTT.

A remark on this clonotype: Since a much larger clone is just one base distant, this may be a read error. The chain joins TRBV11-1 to TRBJ2-3, with 12 bases identical to TRBD2. The length of the CDR3 is 18 residues. CDR1 is SGHAT and CDR2 is FQDESV in the germline V gene (reference sequence). For the CDR3, the DNA is TGTGCCAGCAGCTTACCGATACGGACTAGCGGGACCACAGATACGCGGTATTTT. Its protein is CASSLPIRTSGTTDTRYF.

V gene TRBV2 combines with J gene TRBJ2-7, with D maybe TRBD2 (6 bases). Per germline, CDR1 SNHLY and CDR2 FYNNEI. V was clipped by 8 bases and J by 0 bases, with 14 bases between them. This CDR3 comprises 14 residues. CDR3 nucleotide sequence: TGTGCCAGCGGCGAGCGGGCAGTCTCCTACGAGCAGTACTTC. It is translated as CASGERAVSYEQYF.

This clonotype was seen a few times. The V gene is TRBV4-3, the J gene TRBJ2-5, with D unclear. The germline gives CDR1 LGHNA, CDR2 YSLEER. Trimming removed 1 base at V and 4 bases at J, with 10 bases between. CDR3 length equals 14 residues. The CDR3 DNA reads as TGCGCCAGCAGCCAAGGTTGGGTTGGAGAGACCCAGTACTTC. It translates to CASSQGWVGETQYF.

This clonotype was counted only a few times. The J gene is TRBJ2-7, the V gene TRBV5-1, with D perhaps matching TRBD1 or TRBD2 (5 bases each). This CDR3 has 16 amino acids. Trimming left V 4 bases short and J 2 bases short, with 19 bases between. Germline loops: CDR1 SGHRS, CDR2 YFSETQ. The CDR3: CASSPVPAGTPYEQYF. The CDR3 DNA follows: TGCGCCAGCAGCCCAGTTCCGGCAGGGACGCCCTACGAGCAGTACTTC.

Remarks on this clonotype: One junction end does not reproduce the germline sequence, and a read error may be involved. The V call is TRBV12-3 or TRBV12-4, the J call TRBJ2-3, with TRBD2 as a possible D gene (6 bases). This CDR3 has 14 amino acids. The CDR3 protein is CASSGGLTADTEYF. CDR3 bases: TGTGCCAGCAGTGGGGGACTGACGGCAGATACGGAGTATTTT.

This clonotype was observed at least ten times. The chain has TRBV7-2 and TRBJ2-7; 10 nucleotides align to TRBD2. The CDR3 spans 15 residues. In germline, CDR1 is SGHTA, CDR2 FQGNSA. The V gene end was trimmed by 7 bases and the J gene end by 1 base; junction bases not matched to a gene: 7. Here the CDR3 reads CASNRAGGASYEQYF. In nucleotides, the CDR3 is TGTGCCAGCAACAGAGCGGGAGGGGCTTCCTACGAGCAGTACTTC.

This clonotype turned up a few times. J is TRBJ2-5 and V is TRBV7-6; 7 bases agree with TRBD2. This CDR3 spans 18 amino acids. J lost 3 bases, V lost 5 bases, and 18 bases had no gene match. Germline V lookup: CDR1 SGHVS, CDR2 FNYEAQ. The CDR3 is CASSPSSGGGGGKETQYF. The CDR3 coding sequence is TGTGCCAGCAGCCCCTCTTCGGGGGGTGGTGGGGGGAAAGAGACCCAGTACTTC.

This chain joins TRBV21-1 and TRBJ2-2; the table's TRBD1 call for D was not verified on the DNA. TRBV21-1 is deemed a pseudogene. CDR3 length equals 13 residues. The CDR3 DNA follows: TGTGCCAGCAGCACCCGGGACACCGGGGAGCTGTTTTTT. Residues: CASSTRDTGELFF.

Many counts were recorded for this clonotype. The CDR3 nucleotides are TGTGCCAGCAGTGTGTACACAGGGGACTACGAGCAGTACTTC. This gives the protein CASSVYTGDYEQYF. The V and J genes are TRBV27 and TRBJ2-7; 7 bases match TRBD1. V lost 5 bases, J lost 3 bases, and 7 bases stayed unmatched. In germline, CDR1 is MNHEY, CDR2 SMNVEV (reference sequence). There are 14 residues in the CDR3.

This clonotype has only a few counts. The rearrangement joins TRBV20-1 to TRBJ1-4; no reliable D call. Germline V gene data show CDR1 as DFQATT and CDR2 as SNEGSKA (reference sequence). This CDR3 is built from 14 residues. The V end lost 0 bases, the J end lost 5 bases, and 10 bases lay between the germline ends. The CDR3 region is CSARDDKGNEKLFF. CDR3 in DNA: TGCAGTGCTAGAGATGATAAAGGGAATGAAAAACTGTTTTTT.